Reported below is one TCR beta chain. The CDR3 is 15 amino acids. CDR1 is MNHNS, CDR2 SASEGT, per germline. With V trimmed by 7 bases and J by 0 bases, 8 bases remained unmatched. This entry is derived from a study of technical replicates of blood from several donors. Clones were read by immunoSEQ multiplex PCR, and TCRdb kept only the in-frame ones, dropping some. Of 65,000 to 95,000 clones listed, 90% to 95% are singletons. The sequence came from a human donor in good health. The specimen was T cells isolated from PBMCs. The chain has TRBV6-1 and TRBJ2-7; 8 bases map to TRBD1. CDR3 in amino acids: CASNRPGTGSYEQYF. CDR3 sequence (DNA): TGTGCCAGCAATAGACCCGGGACAGGCTCCTACGAGCAGTACTTC.